A single sample is the source of the 26 T cell receptor beta chains below, sequenced in a study of blood T cell repertoires in COVID-19 (dated by TCRdb to between 2020 and 2021). The receptor library was made with the immunoSEQ multiplex PCR assay. TCRdb stores this immuneACCESS table with in-frame sequences only. Part of the clones is absent; in the studies checked, under half of the shortfall reflects unresolved V genes, and no reason is known for the rest. A total of 150,000 to 200,000 clones appear in this sample, approximately 82% of them only once. Of the sample, over 12% falls within the top ten clones. Sample: PBMCs or T cells enriched from blood (not recorded which). The receptors originated from a man in his fifties who had recovered from COVID-19.

CDR3 loop: CATSDSQVSSPLHF. CDR3 coding DNA: TGTGCCACCAGTGATTCTCAGGTCAGCTCACCCCTCCACTTT. The genes are TRBV24-1 and TRBJ1-6; no reliable D call. This CDR3 has 14 amino acids. V was cut by 2 bases and J by 10 bases, with 11 bases left in between. The germline V gene encodes CDR1 KGHDR and CDR2 SFDVKD.

The V and J genes are TRBV30 and TRBJ1-3, with D unresolved. This CDR3 is built from 13 residues. Germline V gene data show CDR1 as GTSNPN and CDR2 as SVGIG (reference sequence). The V end was cut by 1 base, the J end by 6 bases, with 10 bases between. CDR3 loop: CAWSANAVNTIYF. In DNA form, the CDR3 reads TGTGCCTGGAGTGCGAACGCAGTAAACACCATATATTTT.

This chain links TRBV7-8 with TRBJ2-3; 7 nucleotides match TRBD2. The CDR3 loop spans 18 amino acids. V was pared by 0 bases and J by 4 bases, with 13 bases of the junction left unmatched. Germline CDR1 SGHVS, CDR2 FQNEAQ. CDR3 protein: CASSLALRLASSADTQYF. DNA of the CDR3: TGTGCCAGCAGCTTAGCGTTACGACTAGCTTCAAGTGCAGATACGCAGTATTTT.

The DNA of the CDR3 is TGCGCCAGCAGCCAAGTTACCGGGACGGGACACTACGAGCAGTACTTC. Translating gives CASSQVTGTGHYEQYF. The rearrangement joins TRBV4-1 to TRBJ2-7, with D possibly matching TRBD1 (6 bases). CDR1 MGHRA and CDR2 YSYEKL come from the germline V gene. There are 16 residues in the CDR3. Trimming shortened V by 1 base and J by 3 bases, and 16 bases separated the two germline ends.

The chain uses TRBV10-3 and TRBJ2-3; D may be TRBD1 (5 bases). Trimming took off 1 base at V and 0 bases at J, with 11 bases between the two ends. The CDR3 consists of 16 residues. CDR1 is ENHRY and CDR2 is SYGVKD in the germline V gene. The CDR3 region is CAISEWGKSSTDTQYF. The CDR3 region has the DNA TGTGCCATCAGTGAGTGGGGCAAGTCTAGCACAGATACGCAGTATTTT.

Concerning this clone itself: The sample contains more than one DNA sequence encoding this CDR3. V and J are TRBV5-1 and TRBJ1-1; 8 positions match TRBD1. With 0 bases clipped from V and 1 base from J, the junction kept 2 bases outside the gene matches. The CDR3 covers 15 residues. Germline values: CDR1 SGHRS, CDR2 YFSETQ. The CDR3 sequence: CASSLDGQGNTEAFF. The CDR3 DNA is TGCGCCAGCAGCTTGGACGGACAGGGGAACACTGAAGCTTTCTTT.

Of note for this clone: This sample also contains other DNA sequences that code for the same CDR3. CDR3: CASSRQGYGYTF. The DNA for the CDR3 is TGTGCCAGCAGTCGACAGGGCTATGGCTACACCTTC. The rearrangement uses TRBV6-5 and TRBJ1-2; 7 bases match TRBD1. CDR1 is MNHEY and CDR2 is SVGAGI in the germline V gene. V lost 5 bases, J lost 4 bases, and 1 base stayed unmatched. CDR3 length equals 12 residues.

The chain recombines TRBV18 with TRBJ1-1, with 8 nucleotides matching TRBD1. Germline loops: CDR1 KGHSH, CDR2 LQKENI. With 6 bases clipped from V and 0 bases from J, the junction kept 3 bases outside the gene matches. There are 14 residues in the CDR3. This CDR3 reads CASSKDRVNTEAFF. CDR3 nucleotide sequence: TGTGCCAGCTCGAAGGACAGGGTGAACACTGAAGCTTTCTTT.

With regard to this clone: One junction end does not reproduce the germline sequence, and a read error may be involved. The V and J genes are TRBV18 and TRBJ2-2, with D tentatively TRBD1 (5 bases). CDR1 is KGHSH, CDR2 LQKENI, per germline. The CDR3 is 16 amino acids. Here the CDR3 reads CASSPPDITNTGELFF. The CDR3 DNA reads as TGTGCCAGCTCCCCACCGGACATCACGAACACCGGGGAGCTGTTTTTT.

Written as DNA, the CDR3 is TGTGCCAGCAGTGAACCGAGATCCGAGCAGTACTTC. Translation gives CASSEPRSEQYF. The V and J genes are TRBV6-1 and TRBJ2-7; the D is unclear. Germline CDR1 and CDR2: MNHNS and SASEGT. Trimming removed 2 bases at V and 6 bases at J, with 8 bases between. The CDR3 extends over 12 amino acids.

The DNA of the CDR3 is TGTGCCAGCAGCGCTGGGACAGGGGGAAATGGTTCACCCCTCCACTTT. Protein product: CASSAGTGGNGSPLHF. The chain is built from TRBV9 and TRBJ1-6, with TRBD1 matching 11 bases. The V gene's germline CDR1 is SGDLS and CDR2 YYNGEE. V was clipped by 3 bases and J by 9 bases; unmatched bases: 8. The CDR3 has 16 residues.

V gene TRBV7-6 combines with J gene TRBJ1-4, with D uncertain. The germline V and J ends were trimmed by 5 bases and 2 bases, with 6 bases remaining between them. CDR1 and CDR2 from the germline V gene are SGHVS and FNYEAQ. The CDR3 has 13 residues. Written as DNA, the CDR3 is TGTGCCAGCAGCCCCCGGACTAATGAAAAACTGTTTTTT. Translating it yields CASSPRTNEKLFF.

This chain uses TRBV27 with TRBJ1-6; 8 bases fit TRBD1. The germline gives CDR1 MNHEY, CDR2 SMNVEV (reference sequence). V gave up 0 bases and J gave up 6 bases; unmatched junction bases: 7. The CDR3 has 17 amino acids. The CDR3 nucleotides are TGTGCCAGCAGTTTATCCTTGACAGGGGAACGTAATTCACCCCTCCACTTT. Translation gives CASSLSLTGERNSPLHF.

The chain uses TRBV9 and TRBJ2-3, with 16 bases lining up with TRBD2. The CDR3 totals 18 residues. The ends lost 2 bases at V and 5 bases at J; junction bases unmatched: 8. Germline V gene sequence: CDR1 SGDLS, CDR2 YYNGEE. The CDR3 nucleotides are TGTGCCAGCAGCGTTACACAGGGACTAGCGGGGGGGCGAGATACGCAGTATTTT. This codes for CASSVTQGLAGGRDTQYF.

This chain uses TRBV9 with TRBJ2-3, with D unresolved. V gave up 5 bases and J gave up 0 bases, with 10 bases separating them. The CDR3 contains 14 residues. CDR1 is SGDLS and CDR2 is YYNGEE in the germline V gene. The CDR3 DNA reads TGTGCCAGCAGTGCTACACAGAGCACAGATACGCAGTATTTT. This translates into CASSATQSTDTQYF.

The chain has TRBV12-3 or TRBV12-4 and TRBJ2-5, with TRBD1 identical over 7 bases. The J segment lost 4 bases and the V segment lost 5 bases, leaving 4 bases of the junction unmatched. CDR3 length: 13 amino acids. The CDR3 loop is CASSRQGGETQYF. DNA of the CDR3: TGTGCCAGCAGTAGACAGGGTGGAGAGACCCAGTACTTC.

This chain connects TRBV30 to TRBJ1-6; D is uncertain. There are 16 residues in the CDR3. The V and J ends lost 3 bases and 1 base respectively, with 13 bases between them. CDR1 and CDR2 (germline): GTSNPN, SVGIG (reference sequence). CDR3 protein: CAWSGAGGSYNSPLHF. The CDR3 DNA follows: TGTGCCTGGAGCGGAGCCGGAGGGTCCTATAATTCACCCCTCCACTTT. The variable domain in full, with the rest retrieved from reference TRBV30 and TRBJ1-6, is SQTIHQWPATLVQPVGSPLSLECTVEGTSNPNLYWYRQAAGRGLQLLFYSVGIGQISSEVPQNLSASRPQDRQFILSSKKLLLSDSGFYLCAWSGAGGSYNSPLHFGNGTRLTVT.

The rearrangement uses TRBV2 and TRBJ2-1; D unresolved. Germline CDR1 is SNHLY and CDR2 is FYNNEI. The V gene lost 6 bases and the J gene lost 9 bases, with 9 bases spanning the gap. The CDR3 extends over 11 amino acids. CDR3 protein: CASRARVEQFF. The CDR3 DNA follows: TGTGCCAGCAGAGCTCGTGTTGAGCAGTTCTTC.

The chain carries TRBV5-4 and TRBJ1-6; D gene unclear. CDR1 is SGHNT, CDR2 YYREEE, per germline (reference sequence). Trimming pared 0 bases from V and 7 bases from J, leaving 17 bases between. The length of the CDR3 is 17 residues. The CDR3: CASSLEPRISTNSPLHF. The CDR3 nucleotides read TGTGCCAGCAGCTTGGAGCCGCGGATCTCAACAAATTCACCCCTCCACTTT.

This clone has just one count. The V and J genes are TRBV27 and TRBJ2-4, with D tentatively TRBD1 (6 bases). Germline CDR1 and CDR2: MNHEY and SMNVEV (reference sequence). Trimming cost V 6 bases and J 4 bases, with 16 bases left between them. The CDR3 sequence is 15 residues long. CDR3: CASRGRDIFKNIQYF. In nucleotides, the CDR3 is TGTGCCAGCAGGGGACGGGACATATTTAAAAACATTCAGTACTTC.

This clone appeared a single time. V usage is TRBV9 and J usage is TRBJ1-3; D gene unclear. The V end was cut by 0 bases, the J end by 5 bases, with 9 bases between. Germline V lookup: CDR1 SGDLS, CDR2 YYNGEE. The CDR3 loop spans 14 amino acids. Written as DNA, the CDR3 is TGTGCCAGCAGCGTAGAACAGAAGCGAAACACCATATATTTT. Protein sequence: CASSVEQKRNTIYF.

The chain recombines TRBV10-3 with TRBJ1-3, with 8 bases that match TRBD1. V shed 9 bases, J shed 1 base, and the junction held 8 bases outside the gene matches. Germline V lookup: CDR1 ENHRY, CDR2 SYGVKD. The CDR3 is made up of 15 amino acids. Here the CDR3 reads CAISGQGLSGNTIYF. For the CDR3, the DNA is TGTGCCATTTCTGGACAGGGTCTTTCTGGAAACACCATATATTTT.

The V gene is TRBV28, the J gene TRBJ1-5; 7 nucleotides match TRBD1. The V gene's germline CDR1 is MDHEN and CDR2 SYDVKM. The CDR3 is 16 residues long. The J segment lost 2 bases and the V segment lost 3 bases, leaving 7 bases of the junction unmatched. The CDR3 is CASSFEGAGGNQPQHF. Here the CDR3 DNA reads TGTGCCAGCAGTTTCGAGGGGGCTGGTGGCAATCAGCCCCAGCATTTT.

The chain couples TRBV2 to TRBJ2-3; 12 bases are a match to TRBD2. CDR3 length: 17 residues. V was clipped by 6 bases and J by 0 bases; unmatched bases: 7. From germline, CDR1 is SNHLY and CDR2 FYNNEI. The CDR3 region is CASRRGTSGPSTDTQYF. DNA of the CDR3: TGTGCCAGCAGACGAGGGACTAGCGGGCCTAGCACAGATACGCAGTATTTT.

This sequence joins TRBV6-5 and TRBJ1-2; TRBD1 aligns across 8 bases. Germline trimming cut 5 bases from V and 4 bases from J; bases unmatched to any gene: 6. The CDR3 is 14 residues long. CDR1 is MNHEY, CDR2 SVGAGI, per germline. The CDR3 region is CASSRAGGVYGYTF. The CDR3 DNA sequence: TGTGCCAGCAGTAGGGCAGGGGGCGTCTATGGCTACACCTTC.

The gene calls are TRBV3-1 (or the pseudogene TRBV3-2) and TRBJ1-2; weak D call: TRBD1 (6 bases). Germline CDR1 reads LGHDT; CDR2 reads YNNKEL (reference sequence). The CDR3 is 15 residues long. The V end was cut by 1 base, the J end by 2 bases, with 11 bases between. The CDR3 coding sequence is TGTGCCAGCAGCCAAGCCGGGACAAGGAACTATGGCTACACCTTC. The encoded protein is CASSQAGTRNYGYTF.